One and the same sample provided the 8 T cell receptor beta chains below, sequenced in a study of siplizumab effects on memory and regulatory T cells. The data were produced by immunoSEQ multiplex PCR, yet TCRdb's version contains in-frame clones alone and is incomplete. Among 120,000 or so clones listed, roughly 90% were seen once. The sequenced sample consisted of CD4+ T cells sorted from blood. The receptor source for this set is a human donor in good health.

V and J are TRBV28 and TRBJ1-5, with D unresolved. There are 13 residues in the CDR3. CDR1 MDHEN and CDR2 SYDVKM come from the germline V gene. The germline V and J ends were trimmed by 8 bases and 0 bases, with 8 bases remaining between them. Here the CDR3 reads CASRAPSNQPQHF. In DNA form, the CDR3 reads TGTGCCAGCCGGGCCCCTAGCAATCAGCCCCAGCATTTT. Filled out from reference TRBV28 and TRBJ1-5, the complete variable domain reads DVKVTQSSRYLVKRTGEKVFLECVQDMDHENMFWYRQDPGLGLRLIYFSYDVKMKEKGDIPEGYSVSREKKERFSLILESASTNQTSMYLCASRAPSNQPQHFGDGTRLSIL.

V gene TRBV11-3 combines with J gene TRBJ1-5; a weak D match, TRBD1 (6 bases). This CDR3 is built from 14 residues. Trimming shortened V by 6 bases and J by 0 bases, and 9 bases separated the two germline ends. Per the germline V gene, CDR1 is SGHNT and CDR2 is YENEEA. CDR3 sequence (DNA): TGTGCCAGCAGGCGACAGGATAGCAATCAGCCCCAGCATTTT. It yields the protein CASRRQDSNQPQHF.

The rearrangement joins TRBV20-1 to TRBJ2-1; the D is unclear. The CDR3 consists of 11 residues. Trimming shortened V by 3 bases and J by 10 bases, and 10 bases separated the two germline ends. The germline V gene has CDR1 DFQATT and CDR2 SNEGSKA (reference sequence). CDR3 DNA: TGCAGTGCTAGTTTGGGTGTCGAGCAGTTCTTC. Amino acid sequence: CSASLGVEQFF.

Here the CDR3 reads CASSQGSDRVNEKLFF. CDR3 DNA: TGTGCCAGCAGCCAAGGGTCGGACAGAGTTAATGAAAAACTGTTTTTT. This rearrangement joins TRBV4-2 to TRBJ1-4; D perhaps matches TRBD1 (6 bases). Germline V gene lookup returns CDR1 LGHNA and CDR2 YNFKEQ. This CDR3 comprises 16 residues. Trimming removed 1 base from V and 4 bases from J, with 13 bases in between.

The chain links TRBV6-1 to TRBJ1-1; D is possibly TRBD1 (6 bases). The CDR3 is made up of 16 amino acids. Trimming took off 0 bases at V and 4 bases at J, with 15 bases between the two ends. Germline V lookup: CDR1 MNHNS, CDR2 SASEGT. The DNA for the CDR3 is TGTGCCAGCAGTGAAGCGTGGCAGGGGATGAGCACTGAAGCTTTCTTT. Translated, it gives CASSEAWQGMSTEAFF.

The V gene is TRBV30, the J gene TRBJ2-3; weak D call: TRBD2 (5 bases). The CDR3 length is 12 residues. Germline loops: CDR1 GTSNPN, CDR2 SVGIG (reference sequence). Trimming took 2 bases from V and 3 from J, leaving 6 bases between them. CDR3 sequence reads: CAWSRGTDTQYF. The CDR3 DNA reads TGTGCCTGGAGTCGGGGAACAGATACGCAGTATTTT.

The CDR3 sequence: CASSKISSGRDPYEQYF. CDR3 DNA sequence: TGTGCCAGCAGCAAAATATCATCGGGGAGGGATCCCTACGAGCAGTACTTC. V is TRBV21-1 and J is TRBJ2-7; TRBD2, the table's D call, lacks a check against the DNA. TRBV21-1 is listed as a pseudogene. The length of the CDR3 is 17 residues.

For the CDR3, the DNA is TGTGCCAGCAGCCGGGGGCCGGGACTAGGCCTCTCTAGCACAGATACGCAGTATTTT. Translation gives CASSRGPGLGLSSTDTQYF. V gene TRBV4-2 combines with J gene TRBJ2-3; 8 positions agree with TRBD2. V shed 4 bases and J 0 bases; nucleotides not matched to a gene: 15. Germline V gene data show CDR1 as LGHNA and CDR2 as YNFKEQ. The CDR3 consists of 19 residues.